These 23 T cell receptor beta chains came from one sample sequenced in a study of blood T cell repertoires in COVID-19. TCRdb's copy holds only in-frame clones and misses some; the assay was immunoSEQ multiplex PCR. The sample carries fewer than 150,000 clones, more than 75% recorded once. Sequencing used peripheral blood. The receptor source for this set is a woman in her thirties or forties with acute or convalescent COVID-19.

The chain recombines TRBV6-1 with TRBJ2-3; TRBD2 aligns across 7 bases. The V and J ends lost 3 bases and 1 base, in that order; junction bases with no gene match: 4. This CDR3 region has 15 residues. CDR1 MNHNS and CDR2 SASEGT come from the germline V gene. This CDR3 is CASSEQAGRTDTQYF. CDR3 nucleotide sequence: TGTGCCAGCAGTGAGCAAGCGGGGCGCACAGATACGCAGTATTTT.

CDR3 sequence reads: CASSSLQETQYF. CDR3 bases: TGTGCCAGCAGTTCCCTCCAAGAGACCCAGTACTTC. The rearrangement joins TRBV6-6 to TRBJ2-5, with D unclear. Germline V gene sequence: CDR1 MNHNY, CDR2 SVGAGI (reference sequence). Trimming stripped 4 bases from V and 1 base from J, with 4 bases between. The CDR3 has 12 residues.

The V call is TRBV30, the J call TRBJ1-1; no clear D gene. Trimming took 0 bases from V and 4 from J, leaving 6 bases between them. The V gene's germline CDR1 is GTSNPN and CDR2 SVGIG (reference sequence). The CDR3 sequence is 12 residues long. CDR3 protein: CAWSVRGTEAFF. For the CDR3, the DNA is TGTGCCTGGAGTGTCCGAGGCACTGAAGCTTTCTTT. The full variable domain, its missing parts supplied by reference TRBV30 and TRBJ1-1, is SQTIHQWPATLVQPVGSPLSLECTVEGTSNPNLYWYRQAAGRGLQLLFYSVGIGQISSEVPQNLSASRPQDRQFILSSKKLLLSDSGFYLCAWSVRGTEAFFGQGTRLTVV.

This chain joins TRBV2 and TRBJ2-3; TRBD1 agrees at 7 bases. Trimming removed 6 bases from V and 1 base from J; junction bases left unmatched: 7. The CDR3 has 15 residues. Germline V lookup: CDR1 SNHLY, CDR2 FYNNEI. CDR3: CASRPTGLRTDTQYF. CDR3 nucleotide sequence: TGTGCCAGCAGGCCGACAGGGCTACGCACAGATACGCAGTATTTT.

This chain links TRBV18 with TRBJ1-6; no definite D call. V shed 3 bases and J shed 9 bases, with 12 bases lying between them. The CDR3 has 14 amino acids. Germline V lookup: CDR1 KGHSH, CDR2 LQKENI. CDR3 in amino acids: CASSPRGSSSPLHF. CDR3 DNA sequence: TGTGCCAGCTCACCCCGGGGTTCATCTTCACCCCTCCACTTT.

The chain employs TRBV7-2 and TRBJ2-7; 9 bases match TRBD1. Looked up from germline, CDR1 is SGHTA and CDR2 is FQGNSA. This CDR3 spans 16 amino acids. V was clipped by 5 bases and J by 6 bases; unmatched bases: 14. Written as DNA, the CDR3 is TGTGCCAGCAGCCTAATGACGGGACAGGGTAAAGGCGAGCAGTACTTC. This sequence encodes CASSLMTGQGKGEQYF.

The chain employs TRBV3-1 (or the pseudogene TRBV3-2) and TRBJ1-2, with D possibly being TRBD1 (6 bases). This CDR3 has 15 amino acids. CDR1 LGHDT and CDR2 YNNKEL come from the germline V gene (reference sequence). The germline V and J ends were trimmed by 1 base and 5 bases, with 14 bases remaining between them. The CDR3 DNA is TGTGCCAGCAGCCAAGGGTTGCCAGGGGTGTATGGCTACACCTTC. This sequence encodes CASSQGLPGVYGYTF.

The chain joins TRBV6-5 to TRBJ2-7, with 8 bases aligning to TRBD2. The CDR3 length is 15 residues. Looked up from germline, CDR1 is MNHEY and CDR2 is SVGAGI. V gave up 8 bases and J gave up 2 bases; unmatched junction bases: 11. CDR3: CASAGAGLGAYEQYF. The CDR3 DNA is TGTGCCAGCGCCGGAGCGGGACTAGGGGCCTACGAGCAGTACTTC.

The chain recombines TRBV7-2 with TRBJ2-7, with 8 bases fitting TRBD2. The CDR3 loop spans 15 amino acids. V shed 1 base and J 2 bases; nucleotides not matched to a gene: 4. Germline assignment: CDR1 SGHTA and CDR2 FQGNSA. The CDR3: CASSLERGSTYEQYF. CDR3 nucleotide sequence: TGTGCCAGCAGCTTAGAGCGGGGGTCGACCTACGAGCAGTACTTC.

The CDR3 here is CASSYSSIHEQYF. CDR3 sequence (DNA): TGTGCCAGCAGTTACTCTTCCATTCACGAGCAGTACTTC. V and J are TRBV6-2 or TRBV6-3 and TRBJ2-7; D unresolved. This CDR3 is built from 13 residues. Trimming removed 0 bases from V and 5 bases from J, with 8 bases in between. Germline CDR1 MNHEY, CDR2 SVGEGT.

This chain joins TRBV2 and TRBJ1-4; the D is unclear. V gave up 3 bases and J gave up 0 bases, with 11 bases separating them. In germline, CDR1 is SNHLY, CDR2 FYNNEI. There are 16 residues in the CDR3. CDR3 sequence: CASSDRTGATNEKLFF. The CDR3 bases are TGTGCCAGCAGTGACAGGACCGGGGCAACTAATGAAAAACTGTTTTTT.

The rearrangement links TRBV10-3 to TRBJ2-7; no definite D call. CDR3 length equals 13 residues. Looked up from germline, CDR1 is ENHRY and CDR2 is SYGVKD. V was cut by 3 bases and J by 0 bases, with 6 bases left in between. The CDR3 region has the DNA TGTGCCATCAGTGACCACAGCTCCTACGAGCAGTACTTC. Translated: CAISDHSSYEQYF.

The chain links TRBV5-1 to TRBJ1-2, with D maybe TRBD1 (5 bases). The CDR3 totals 13 residues. V was pared by 4 bases and J by 4 bases, with 11 bases between. Germline-derived CDR1 and CDR2 are SGHRS and YFSETQ. The CDR3 bases are TGCGCCAGCAGCGTGATCGGGGGCTATGGCTACACCTTC. This sequence encodes CASSVIGGYGYTF.

The V call is TRBV6-5, the J call TRBJ1-6; 7 positions agree with TRBD1. Germline values: CDR1 MNHEY, CDR2 SVGAGI. The CDR3 extends over 14 amino acids. V was clipped by 6 bases and J by 6 bases; unmatched bases: 5. The CDR3 DNA sequence: TGTGCCAGCAGGACAACAGGGGCTAATTCACCCCTCCACTTT. Amino acids: CASRTTGANSPLHF.

The chain recombines TRBV7-2 with TRBJ1-3; 9 nucleotides agree with TRBD1. The CDR3 is 15 residues long. After removal of 1 base from V and 4 bases from J, the junction contained 2 bases not matched to a gene. Per the germline V gene, CDR1 is SGHTA and CDR2 is FQGNSA. Written as DNA, the CDR3 is TGTGCCAGCAGCTTAGTGGGGACAGGGGGAAACACCATATATTTT. It specifies CASSLVGTGGNTIYF.

The chain couples TRBV5-1 to TRBJ1-3; TRBD1 agrees at 7 bases. Germline assignment: CDR1 SGHRS and CDR2 YFSETQ. After removal of 4 bases from V and 7 bases from J, the junction contained 11 bases not matched to a gene. The CDR3 has 15 residues. The CDR3 sequence: CASSLQGDRRNTIYF. The CDR3 DNA reads as TGCGCCAGCAGCCTCCAGGGGGACCGTCGGAACACCATATATTTT.

V is TRBV6-5 and J is TRBJ2-7; 7 bases align to TRBD1. V lost 0 bases, J lost 7 bases, and 3 bases stayed unmatched. Germline V CDR1 and CDR2: MNHEY, SVGAGI. This CDR3 region has 13 residues. DNA of the CDR3: TGTGCCAGCAGTTACTCGACAGGGTGGGAGCAGTACTTC. Protein: CASSYSTGWEQYF.

DNA of the CDR3: TGTGCCACCAGCAGAGATCGCGGCGGACTCTCCTACGAGCAGTACTTC. As protein: CATSRDRGGLSYEQYF. The gene calls are TRBV15 and TRBJ2-7; weak D call: TRBD2 (5 bases). From germline, CDR1 is LNHNV and CDR2 YYDKDF (reference sequence). The length of the CDR3 is 16 residues. V lost 0 bases and J lost 0, with 12 bases in between.

This chain connects TRBV30 to TRBJ1-4; TRBD1 agrees at 10 bases. The length of the CDR3 is 14 residues. Losses at the gene ends were 2 bases for V and 6 bases for J; bases not matched to a gene: 3. Germline V gene lookup returns CDR1 GTSNPN and CDR2 SVGIG (reference sequence). The CDR3 here is CAWSRTGGDEKLFF. CDR3 in DNA: TGTGCCTGGAGTAGGACAGGGGGGGATGAAAAACTGTTTTTT.

The chain uses TRBV24-1 and TRBJ2-1; the match to TRBD2 covers 9 bases. Germline assignment: CDR1 KGHDR and CDR2 SFDVKD. CDR3 length: 15 amino acids. With 4 bases clipped from V and 9 bases from J, the junction kept 9 bases outside the gene matches. CDR3 nucleotides: TGTGCCACCAGTGACACCAAAGCGGGGGGCGGTGAGCAGTTCTTC. Translating it yields CATSDTKAGGGEQFF.

This chain uses TRBV5-1 with TRBJ2-7; 7 bases fit TRBD1. J lost 3 bases, V lost 1 base, and 4 bases had no gene match. The germline V gene encodes CDR1 SGHRS and CDR2 YFSETQ. This CDR3 region has 14 residues. CDR3 loop: CASSLTGADYEQYF. CDR3 DNA: TGCGCCAGCAGCTTGACAGGGGCAGACTACGAGCAGTACTTC.

The chain carries TRBV6-5 and TRBJ1-2, with TRBD1 matching 7 bases. V trimming: 6 bases; J trimming: 8 bases; junction bases outside the gene matches: 9. The CDR3 is 13 amino acids. The V gene's germline CDR1 is MNHEY and CDR2 SVGAGI. The CDR3 region is CASRSTGAKGYTF. CDR3 in DNA: TGTGCCAGCAGGTCTACAGGGGCAAAAGGCTACACCTTC.

V gene TRBV2 combines with J gene TRBJ2-7, with 9 bases identical to TRBD1. CDR1 is SNHLY and CDR2 is FYNNEI in the germline V gene. The CDR3 contains 14 residues. V trimming: 6 bases; J trimming: 5 bases; junction bases outside the gene matches: 8. CDR3 in DNA: TGTGCCAGCAGGCAGTGGACAGGGGACGACGAGCAGTACTTC. Translating it yields CASRQWTGDDEQYF.